Each of the 19 T cell receptor beta chains below was sequenced from the same sample in a study of OX40 agonist ivuxolimab in advanced cancers. The library was obtained by the immunoSEQ multiplex PCR assay. This immuneACCESS table, as held by TCRdb, lists in-frame sequences with V and J called but not all clones. Of the missing ones, under half trace to an unresolved V gene in checked studies; the others have no known cause. A total of approximately 43,000 clones appear in this sample, about 83% of them only once. The ten largest clonotypes hold approximately 39% of the sample. This material consisted of CD4+ or CD8+ T cells sorted from blood, taken in a trial of the OX40 agonist ivuxolimab. These receptors all come from an adult with an advanced solid tumor such as melanoma, head and neck, liver or kidney cancer.

The gene calls are TRBV6-6 and TRBJ2-4; a weak D match, TRBD1 (5 bases). The CDR3 extends over 12 amino acids. Trimming shortened V by 2 bases and J by 6 bases, and 5 bases separated the two germline ends. CDR1 is MNHNY, CDR2 SVGAGI, per germline (reference sequence). The chain's CDR3 is CASSYDRNIQYF. CDR3 DNA sequence: TGTGCCAGCAGTTACGACAGAAACATTCAGTACTTC.

This chain links TRBV5-1 with TRBJ1-2; the D is unclear. Germline loops: CDR1 SGHRS, CDR2 YFSETQ. CDR3 size: 12 residues. Deletions cut 0 bases from V and 9 bases from J, with 9 bases between. DNA for the CDR3: TGCGCCAGCAGCTTGGCGGGTAGACGCTACACCTTC. It specifies CASSLAGRRYTF.

The chain uses TRBV9 and TRBJ2-1, with a possible D match to TRBD2 (6 bases). Trimming stripped 0 bases from V and 8 bases from J, with 9 bases between. CDR3 size: 13 residues. The germline V gene has CDR1 SGDLS and CDR2 YYNGEE. This CDR3 reads CASSVDRRDEQFF. In nucleotides, the CDR3 is TGTGCCAGCAGCGTAGACAGGAGGGATGAGCAGTTCTTC.

This clone was seen only a few times. The J gene is TRBJ2-7, the V gene TRBV7-9; D call uncertain. Germline V gene sequence: CDR1 SEHNR, CDR2 FQNEAQ (reference sequence). The V and J ends lost 1 base and 0 bases respectively, with 7 bases between them. CDR3 length equals 14 residues. CDR3 DNA: TGTGCCAGCAGCTTAGGACAAAGCTCCTACGAGCAGTACTTC. Translating gives CASSLGQSSYEQYF.

This rearrangement joins TRBV14 to TRBJ2-5; no clear D. The CDR3 extends over 11 amino acids. The V end lost 1 base, the J end lost 4 bases, and 1 base lay between the germline ends. Germline V gene lookup returns CDR1 SGHDN and CDR2 FVKESK. CDR3 in amino acids: CASSQVETQYF. The CDR3 region has the DNA TGTGCCAGCAGCCAAGTAGAGACCCAGTACTTC.

The genes are TRBV6-6 and TRBJ2-7; TRBD2 aligns across 7 bases. This CDR3 is 11 amino acids long. Germline-derived CDR1 and CDR2 are MNHNY and SVGAGI (reference sequence). Germline trimming cut 8 bases from V and 5 bases from J; bases unmatched to any gene: 3. The CDR3 reads CASLAVHEQYF. In DNA, the CDR3 is TGTGCCAGCCTAGCGGTCCACGAGCAGTACTTC.

This clone was seen a few times. The chain combines TRBV7-8 with TRBJ1-6; unclear D gene. The CDR3 loop spans 14 amino acids. CDR1 SGHVS and CDR2 FQNEAQ come from the germline V gene. Trimming shortened V by 4 bases and J by 7 bases, and 11 bases separated the two germline ends. CDR3 in DNA: TGTGCCAGCAGCTCTAAGGGAGGGAATTCACCCCTCCACTTT. Protein sequence: CASSSKGGNSPLHF.

The chain recombines TRBV5-4 with TRBJ2-5, with D perhaps matching TRBD2 (7 bases). This CDR3 contains 14 residues. V was cut by 4 bases and J by 2 bases, with 12 bases left in between. Germline V lookup: CDR1 SGHNT, CDR2 YYREEE (reference sequence). The CDR3 region has the DNA TGTGCCAGCAGCCGCGGGGGCAGGCAAGAGACCCAGTACTTC. This codes for CASSRGGRQETQYF.

This chain connects TRBV5-1 to TRBJ1-2; the match to TRBD1 covers 12 bases. This CDR3 comprises 15 residues. CDR1 SGHRS and CDR2 YFSETQ come from the germline V gene. The V gene end was trimmed by 3 bases and the J gene end by 5 bases; junction bases not matched to a gene: 5. The CDR3 spells CASSSGTGGYYGYTF. In DNA, the CDR3 is TGCGCCAGCAGCTCCGGGACAGGGGGCTATTATGGCTACACCTTC.

V usage is TRBV28 and J usage is TRBJ2-2, with 8 bases lining up with TRBD2. Looked up from germline, CDR1 is MDHEN and CDR2 is SYDVKM. V was clipped by 7 bases and J by 2 bases; unmatched bases: 6. This CDR3 has 15 amino acids. The CDR3 loop reads CASTQSGGNTGELFF. CDR3 bases: TGTGCCAGCACTCAGAGCGGGGGCAACACCGGGGAGCTGTTTTTT.

This chain joins TRBV27 and TRBJ2-2, with TRBD1 matching over 9 bases. V gave up 4 bases and J gave up 5 bases; unmatched junction bases: 5. CDR1 and CDR2 (germline): MNHEY, SMNVEV (reference sequence). This CDR3 contains 15 residues. CDR3 loop: CASSSPQGATGELFF. The CDR3 coding sequence is TGTGCCAGCAGTTCCCCACAGGGGGCAACCGGGGAGCTGTTTTTT.

This clone was seen once. This chain joins TRBV28 and TRBJ2-5; the match to TRBD2 covers 14 bases. The CDR3 totals 15 residues. Per the germline V gene, CDR1 is MDHEN and CDR2 is SYDVKM. V lost 5 bases and J lost 3; bases outside the gene matches: 2. CDR3 DNA: TGTGCCAGCAGTGGACTAGCGGGGGGCAAAGAGACCCAGTACTTC. Its translation is CASSGLAGGKETQYF.

This clone was detected once. The rearrangement links TRBV28 to TRBJ2-7, with unresolved D. There are 16 residues in the CDR3. Germline V gene data show CDR1 as MDHEN and CDR2 as SYDVKM. V gave up 2 bases and J gave up 7 bases, with 21 bases separating them. The CDR3 sequence is CASSLLDWTQMVEQYF. CDR3 nucleotides: TGTGCCAGCAGTTTACTAGATTGGACCCAGATGGTGGAGCAGTACTTC. Full variable domain (outside the CDR3, taken from reference TRBV28 and TRBJ2-7): DVKVTQSSRYLVKRTGEKVFLECVQDMDHENMFWYRQDPGLGLRLIYFSYDVKMKEKGDIPEGYSVSREKKERFSLILESASTNQTSMYLCASSLLDWTQMVEQYFGPGTRLTVT.

In its sample, this clone was seen once. This rearrangement joins TRBV5-1 to TRBJ2-2, with D unclear. The CDR3 spans 17 residues. V gave up 0 bases and J gave up 2 bases, with 14 bases separating them. CDR1 is SGHRS, CDR2 YFSETQ, per germline. CDR3 protein: CASSLVLASENTGELFF. The CDR3, as DNA: TGCGCCAGCAGCTTGGTTCTGGCCTCCGAAAACACCGGGGAGCTGTTTTTT.

The chain links TRBV5-1 to TRBJ2-3, with a weak D call TRBD1 (6 bases). Per germline, CDR1 SGHRS and CDR2 YFSETQ. Trimming pared 0 bases from V and 4 bases from J, leaving 12 bases between. There are 15 residues in the CDR3. The CDR3 DNA is TGCGCCAGCAGCTTGGTCGGACAGCCTCCAGATACGCAGTATTTT. Amino acids: CASSLVGQPPDTQYF.

The rearrangement links TRBV10-3 to TRBJ2-5; D is unclear. V was shortened by 8 bases and J by 5 bases, with 15 bases between the two germline ends. CDR3 length equals 13 residues. Germline loops: CDR1 ENHRY, CDR2 SYGVKD. The CDR3 region is CAISPLHAETQYF. The CDR3 DNA follows: TGTGCCATCTCCCCCCTGCATGCGGAGACCCAGTACTTC.

In nucleotides, the CDR3 is TGCGCCAGCGGACCGGGACAGGGGCGGAATGAGCAGTTCTTC. Encoded protein: CASGPGQGRNEQFF. The gene calls are TRBV10-1 and TRBJ2-1; 10 bases are a match to TRBD1. The J segment lost 7 bases and the V segment lost 8 bases, leaving 8 bases of the junction unmatched. The CDR3 totals 14 residues. Germline V gene sequence: CDR1 WNHNN, CDR2 SYGVQD (reference sequence).

The rearrangement uses TRBV14 and TRBJ2-5; D uncertain. Germline CDR1 is SGHDN and CDR2 is FVKESK. The V end lost 2 bases, the J end lost 1 base, and 5 bases lay between the germline ends. The CDR3 extends over 13 amino acids. In nucleotides, the CDR3 is TGTGCCAGCAGCCAAAATTCCCAAGAGACCCAGTACTTC. Residues: CASSQNSQETQYF.

This chain joins TRBV28 and TRBJ2-3; possible D gene TRBD2, 5 bases. V was trimmed by 6 bases and J by 1 base, leaving 14 bases between them. CDR1 is MDHEN, CDR2 SYDVKM, per germline. This CDR3 spans 15 amino acids. The CDR3 region is CASRPTAGGTDTQYF. The CDR3 DNA reads TGTGCCAGCAGACCCACGGCCGGGGGCACAGATACGCAGTATTTT.